This TCR beta chain was recorded in a study of blood T cell repertoires in COVID-19. About the research overall: Sample material is recorded as cDNA or gDNA derived from T cells, B-cell-depleted T cells, or PBMCs.

On this clone itself: This specimen includes other DNA sequences encoding the same CDR3.

Germline values: CDR1 LGHNA, CDR2 YNFKEQ. Trimming at V came to 6 bases and at J to 1 base, leaving 2 bases not matched to a gene. This CDR3 is built from 15 residues. In the original processing: It was from reference gene primer amplification that nucleated cell counts were estimated. Profiled with immunoSEQ multiplex PCR; TCRdb holds only in-frame clones, not every one. The DNA was the basis for D and trimming; V, J and clone size are from that table. The sample records some 98,000 clones, 84% being singletons. The sample consisted of peripheral blood. The clonotype comes from a man in his sixties with acute or convalescent COVID-19. This rearrangement joins TRBV4-2 to TRBJ2-3; 12 nucleotides match TRBD2. CDR3 bases: TGTGCCAGCAGTCGGACTAGCGGGGGCACAGATACGCAGTATTTT. It yields the protein CASSRTSGGTDTQYF.